This T cell receptor (beta chain) was recovered during a study of response to subunit inactivated influenza vaccine. TCRdb fed the RT-PCR reads into MiXCR, producing one record per CDR3 protein. The sample shows more than 500,000 distinct CDR3 sequences, 11% of them seen only once. The CDR3 contains 13 residues. Germline V gene data show CDR1 as SGDLS and CDR2 as YYNGEE. V lost 3 bases and J lost 2, with 6 bases in between. These same records also appear under a second study, on T cells expressing NK-cell markers. As that study records: 5'RACE template switching built TCR beta cDNA with unique molecular identifiers. Researchers report these clonotypes also headed the CD3+CD56-NKG2C+ fraction in several donors. Whether expanded NKG2C+ T cell clones were HCMV-specific remained unclear.

This sequence joins TRBV9 and TRBJ2-1; no clear D gene. Sample: PBMCs from blood, taken on the day of vaccination. The source of this sequence is a man in his forties or fifties who received an inactivated influenza vaccine. The chain's CDR3 is CASSAPPYNEQFF. The CDR3 DNA follows: TGTGCCAGCAGCGCGCCCCCCTACAATGAGCAGTTCTTC.